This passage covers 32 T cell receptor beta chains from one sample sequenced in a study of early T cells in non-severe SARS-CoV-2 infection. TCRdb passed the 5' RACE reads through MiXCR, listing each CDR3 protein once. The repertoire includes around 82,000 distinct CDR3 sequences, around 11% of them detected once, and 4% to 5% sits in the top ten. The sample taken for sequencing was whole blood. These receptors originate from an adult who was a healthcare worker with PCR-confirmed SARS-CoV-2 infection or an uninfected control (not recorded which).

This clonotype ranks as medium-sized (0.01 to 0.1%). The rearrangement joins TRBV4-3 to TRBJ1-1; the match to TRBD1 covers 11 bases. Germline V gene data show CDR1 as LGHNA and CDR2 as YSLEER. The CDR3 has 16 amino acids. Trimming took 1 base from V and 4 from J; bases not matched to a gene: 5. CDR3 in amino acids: CASSQAPGTGGTEAFF. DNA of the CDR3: TGCGCCAGCAGCCAAGCTCCCGGGACAGGGGGCACTGAAGCTTTCTTT.

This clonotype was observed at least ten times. CDR3 nucleotide sequence: TGTGCCAGCAGGGGGACGGCGAACACCGGGGAGCTGTTTTTT. Its protein product is CASRGTANTGELFF. This chain links TRBV7-9 with TRBJ2-2; D possibly uses TRBD1 or TRBD2 (5 bases each). With 6 bases removed from V and 0 bases from J, the gap between germline ends came to 8 bases. Germline CDR1 is SEHNR and CDR2 is FQNEAQ (reference sequence). The CDR3 spans 14 residues.

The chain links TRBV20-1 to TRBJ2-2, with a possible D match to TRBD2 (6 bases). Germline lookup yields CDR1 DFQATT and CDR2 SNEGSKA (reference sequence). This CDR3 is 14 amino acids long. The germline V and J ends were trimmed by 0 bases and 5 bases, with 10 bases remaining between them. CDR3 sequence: CSARDWGGTGELFF. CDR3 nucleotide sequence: TGCAGTGCTAGAGATTGGGGAGGAACCGGGGAGCTGTTTTTT.

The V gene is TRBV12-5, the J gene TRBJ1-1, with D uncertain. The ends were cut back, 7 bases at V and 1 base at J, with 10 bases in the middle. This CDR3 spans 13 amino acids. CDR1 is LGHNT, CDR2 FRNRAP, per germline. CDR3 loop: CASASRQNTEAFF. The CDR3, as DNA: TGTGCTAGTGCCTCAAGACAGAACACTGAAGCTTTCTTT.

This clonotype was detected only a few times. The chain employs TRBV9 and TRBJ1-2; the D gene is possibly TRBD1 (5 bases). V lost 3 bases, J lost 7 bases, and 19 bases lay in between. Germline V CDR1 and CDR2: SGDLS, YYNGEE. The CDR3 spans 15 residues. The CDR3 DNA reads TGTGCCAGCAGCGCACTCCGAGGAGGGGCTGGTGGCTACACCTTC. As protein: CASSALRGGAGGYTF. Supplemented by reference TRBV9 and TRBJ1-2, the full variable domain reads DSGVTQTPKHLITATGQRVTLRCSPRSGDLSVYWYQQSLDQGLQFLIQYYNGEERAKGNILERFSAQQFPDLHSELNLSSLELGDSALYFCASSALRGGAGGYTFGSGTRLTVV.

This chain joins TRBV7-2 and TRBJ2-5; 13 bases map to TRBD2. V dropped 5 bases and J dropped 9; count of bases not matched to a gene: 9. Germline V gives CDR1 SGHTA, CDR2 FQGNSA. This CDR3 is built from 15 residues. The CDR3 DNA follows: TGTGCCAGCAGCACTCTCGCCACTAGCGGGGGGGCCCAGTACTTC. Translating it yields CASSTLATSGGAQYF.

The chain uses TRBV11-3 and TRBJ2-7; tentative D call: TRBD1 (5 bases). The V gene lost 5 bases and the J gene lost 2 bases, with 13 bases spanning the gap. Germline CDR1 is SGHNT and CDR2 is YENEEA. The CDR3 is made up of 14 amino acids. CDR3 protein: CASSPRAGTYEQYF. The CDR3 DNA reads TGTGCCAGCAGCCCAAGGGCAGGGACCTACGAGCAGTACTTC.

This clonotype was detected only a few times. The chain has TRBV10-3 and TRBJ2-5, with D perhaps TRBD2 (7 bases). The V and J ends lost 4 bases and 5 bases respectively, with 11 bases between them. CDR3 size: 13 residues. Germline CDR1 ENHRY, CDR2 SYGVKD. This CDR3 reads CAISVGGLETQYF. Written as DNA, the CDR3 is TGTGCCATCAGTGTGGGGGGGCTGGAGACCCAGTACTTC.

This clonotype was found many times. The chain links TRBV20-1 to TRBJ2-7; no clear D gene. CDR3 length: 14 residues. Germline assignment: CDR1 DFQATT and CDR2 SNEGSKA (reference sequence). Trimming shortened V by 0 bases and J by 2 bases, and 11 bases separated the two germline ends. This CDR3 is CSARDTLKAYEQYF. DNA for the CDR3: TGCAGTGCTAGAGATACCCTAAAAGCCTACGAGCAGTACTTC.

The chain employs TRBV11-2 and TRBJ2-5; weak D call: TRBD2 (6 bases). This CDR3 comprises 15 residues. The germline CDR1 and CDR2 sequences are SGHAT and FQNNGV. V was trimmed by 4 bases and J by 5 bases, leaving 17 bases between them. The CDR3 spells CASSSPGGGGETQYF. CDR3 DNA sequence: TGTGCCAGCAGCTCACCTGGGGGAGGAGGGGAGACCCAGTACTTC.

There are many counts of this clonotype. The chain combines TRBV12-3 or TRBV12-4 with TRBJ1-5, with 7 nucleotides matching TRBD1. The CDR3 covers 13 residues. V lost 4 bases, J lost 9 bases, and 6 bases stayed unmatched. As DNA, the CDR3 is TGTGCCAGCAGTTCGACAGGGCGGACGCCCCAGCATTTT. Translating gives CASSSTGRTPQHF.

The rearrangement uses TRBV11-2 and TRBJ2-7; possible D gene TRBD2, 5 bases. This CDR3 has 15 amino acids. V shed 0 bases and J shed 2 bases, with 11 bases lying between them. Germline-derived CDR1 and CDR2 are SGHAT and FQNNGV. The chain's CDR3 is CASSLEAHGAYEQYF. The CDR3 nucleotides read TGTGCCAGCAGCTTAGAGGCTCACGGGGCCTACGAGCAGTACTTC.

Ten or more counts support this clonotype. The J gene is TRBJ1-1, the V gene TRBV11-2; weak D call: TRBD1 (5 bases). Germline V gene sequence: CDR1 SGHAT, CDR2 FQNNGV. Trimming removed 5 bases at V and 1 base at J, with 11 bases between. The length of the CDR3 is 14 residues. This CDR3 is CASSAGLTNTEAFF. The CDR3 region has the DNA TGTGCCAGCAGCGCGGGACTGACGAACACTGAAGCTTTCTTT. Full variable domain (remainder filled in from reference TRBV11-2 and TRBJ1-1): EAGVAQSPRYKIIEKRQSVAFWCNPISGHATLYWYQQILGQGPKLLIQFQNNGVVDDSQLPKDRFSAERLKGVDSTLKIQPAKLEDSAVYLCASSAGLTNTEAFFGQGTRLTVV.

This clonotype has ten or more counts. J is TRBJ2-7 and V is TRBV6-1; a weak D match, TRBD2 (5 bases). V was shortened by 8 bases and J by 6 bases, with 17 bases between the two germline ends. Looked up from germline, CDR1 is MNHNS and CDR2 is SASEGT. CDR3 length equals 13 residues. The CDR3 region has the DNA TGTGCCAGCCACGCGGCAGTACGGGGCGAGCAGTACTTC. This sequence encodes CASHAAVRGEQYF.

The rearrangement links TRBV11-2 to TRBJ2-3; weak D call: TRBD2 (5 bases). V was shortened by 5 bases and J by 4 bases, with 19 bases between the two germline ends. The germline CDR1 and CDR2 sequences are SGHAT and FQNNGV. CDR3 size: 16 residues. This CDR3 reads CASSGRTGLVADTQYF. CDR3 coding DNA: TGTGCCAGCAGCGGTAGGACGGGGTTAGTAGCAGATACGCAGTATTTT.

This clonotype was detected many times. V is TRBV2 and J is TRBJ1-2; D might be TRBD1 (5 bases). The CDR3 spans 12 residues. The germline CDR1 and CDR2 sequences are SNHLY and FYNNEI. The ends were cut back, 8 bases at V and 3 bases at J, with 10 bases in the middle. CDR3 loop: CASERGDYGYTF. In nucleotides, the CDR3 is TGTGCCAGCGAACGGGGGGACTATGGCTACACCTTC.

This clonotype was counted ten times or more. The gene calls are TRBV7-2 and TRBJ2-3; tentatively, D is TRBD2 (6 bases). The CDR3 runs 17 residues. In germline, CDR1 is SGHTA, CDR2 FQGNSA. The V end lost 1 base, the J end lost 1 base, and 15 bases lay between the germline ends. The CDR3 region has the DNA TGTGCCAGCAGCTTAGATCGACGCGGGGTTGGCACAGATACGCAGTATTTT. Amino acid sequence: CASSLDRRGVGTDTQYF.

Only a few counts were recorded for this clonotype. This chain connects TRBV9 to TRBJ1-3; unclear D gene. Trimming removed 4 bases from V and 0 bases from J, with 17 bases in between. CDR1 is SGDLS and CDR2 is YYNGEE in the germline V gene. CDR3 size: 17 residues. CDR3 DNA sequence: TGTGCCAGCAGCCCTCACCCCCCTGGGTCCTCTGGAAACACCATATATTTT. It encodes CASSPHPPGSSGNTIYF. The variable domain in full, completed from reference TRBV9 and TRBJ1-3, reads DSGVTQTPKHLITATGQRVTLRCSPRSGDLSVYWYQQSLDQGLQFLIQYYNGEERAKGNILERFSAQQFPDLHSELNLSSLELGDSALYFCASSPHPPGSSGNTIYFGEGSWLTVV.

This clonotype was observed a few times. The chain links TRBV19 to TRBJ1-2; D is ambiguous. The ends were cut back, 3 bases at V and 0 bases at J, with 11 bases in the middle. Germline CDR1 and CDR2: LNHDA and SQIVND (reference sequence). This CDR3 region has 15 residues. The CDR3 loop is CASSILAGTNYGYTF. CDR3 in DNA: TGTGCCAGTAGTATTCTTGCAGGTACTAACTATGGCTACACCTTC. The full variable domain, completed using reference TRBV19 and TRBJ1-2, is DGGITQSPKYLFRKEGQNVTLSCEQNLNHDAMYWYRQDPGQGLRLIYYSQIVNDFQKGDIAEGYSVSREKKESFPLTVTSAQKNPTAFYLCASSILAGTNYGYTFGSGTRLTVV.

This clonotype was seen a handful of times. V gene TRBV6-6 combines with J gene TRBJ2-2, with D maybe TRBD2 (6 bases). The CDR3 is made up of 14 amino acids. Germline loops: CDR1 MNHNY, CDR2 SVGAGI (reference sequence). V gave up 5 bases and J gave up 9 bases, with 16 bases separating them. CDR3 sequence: CASSATSSYRELFF. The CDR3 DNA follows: TGTGCCAGCAGTGCCACTAGCTCCTATAGGGAGCTGTTTTTT.

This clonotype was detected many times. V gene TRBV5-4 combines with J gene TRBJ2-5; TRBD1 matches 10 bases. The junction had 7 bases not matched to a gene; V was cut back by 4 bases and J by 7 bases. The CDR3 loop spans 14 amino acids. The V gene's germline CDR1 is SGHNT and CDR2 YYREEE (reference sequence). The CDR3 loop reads CASSPVGQGVTQYF. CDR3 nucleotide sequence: TGTGCCAGCAGCCCAGTAGGACAGGGGGTGACCCAGTACTTC.

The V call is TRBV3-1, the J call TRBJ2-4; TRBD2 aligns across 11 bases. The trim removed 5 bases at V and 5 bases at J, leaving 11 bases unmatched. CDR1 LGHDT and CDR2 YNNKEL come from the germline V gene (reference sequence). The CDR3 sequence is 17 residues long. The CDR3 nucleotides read TGTGCCAGCAGCGCCCGACTAGCGGGGAGCGCCCAAAACATTCAGTACTTC. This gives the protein CASSARLAGSAQNIQYF.

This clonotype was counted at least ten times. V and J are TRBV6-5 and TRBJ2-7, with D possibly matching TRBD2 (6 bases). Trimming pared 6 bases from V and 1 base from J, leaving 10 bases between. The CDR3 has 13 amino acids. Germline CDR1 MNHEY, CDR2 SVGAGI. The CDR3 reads CASSSGTSYEQYF. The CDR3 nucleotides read TGTGCCAGCAGCTCCGGGACTTCCTACGAGCAGTACTTC.

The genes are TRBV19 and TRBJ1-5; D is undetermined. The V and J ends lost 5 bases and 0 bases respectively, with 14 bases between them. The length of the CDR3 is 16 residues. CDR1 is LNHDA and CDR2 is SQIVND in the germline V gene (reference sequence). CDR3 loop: CASSLAAASSNQPQHF. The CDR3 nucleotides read TGTGCCAGTAGTCTAGCAGCGGCATCTAGCAATCAGCCCCAGCATTTT.

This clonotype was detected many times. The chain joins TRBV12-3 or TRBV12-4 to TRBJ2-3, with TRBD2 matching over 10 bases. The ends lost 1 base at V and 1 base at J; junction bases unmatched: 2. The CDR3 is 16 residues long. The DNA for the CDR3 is TGTGCCAGCAGTTTAGAAAGCGGGGGGGGCACAGATACGCAGTATTTT. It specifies CASSLESGGGTDTQYF.

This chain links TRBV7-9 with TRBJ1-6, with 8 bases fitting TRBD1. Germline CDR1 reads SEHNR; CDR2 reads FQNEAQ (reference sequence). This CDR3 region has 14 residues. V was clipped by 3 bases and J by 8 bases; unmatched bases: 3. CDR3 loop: CASSFGTGDSPLHF. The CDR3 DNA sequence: TGTGCCAGCAGCTTTGGGACAGGCGATTCACCCCTCCACTTT.

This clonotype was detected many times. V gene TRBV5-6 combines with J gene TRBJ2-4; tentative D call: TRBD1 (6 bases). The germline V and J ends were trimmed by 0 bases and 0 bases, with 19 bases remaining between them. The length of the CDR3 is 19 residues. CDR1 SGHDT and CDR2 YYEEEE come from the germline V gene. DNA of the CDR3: TGTGCCAGCAGCTTGGGACCTATGGACAGTGACATAGCCAAAAACATTCAGTACTTC. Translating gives CASSLGPMDSDIAKNIQYF.

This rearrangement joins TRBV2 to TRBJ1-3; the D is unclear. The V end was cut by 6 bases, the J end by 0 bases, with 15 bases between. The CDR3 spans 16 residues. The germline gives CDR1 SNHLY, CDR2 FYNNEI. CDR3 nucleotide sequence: TGTGCCAGCAGCTTCGTCACAGTGCCCTCTGGAAACACCATATATTTT. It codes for CASSFVTVPSGNTIYF.

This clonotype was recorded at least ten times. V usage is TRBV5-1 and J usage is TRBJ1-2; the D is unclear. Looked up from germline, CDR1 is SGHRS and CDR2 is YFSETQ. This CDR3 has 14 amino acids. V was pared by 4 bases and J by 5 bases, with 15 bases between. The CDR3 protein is CASSLDIKRYGYTF. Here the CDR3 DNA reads TGCGCCAGCAGCCTTGATATAAAGCGGTATGGCTACACCTTC.

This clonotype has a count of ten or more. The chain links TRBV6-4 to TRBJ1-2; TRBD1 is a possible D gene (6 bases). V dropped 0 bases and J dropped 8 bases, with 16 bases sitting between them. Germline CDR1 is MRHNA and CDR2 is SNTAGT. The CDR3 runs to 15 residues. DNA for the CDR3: TGTGCCAGCAGTGACTCGCCTGACAGGACGGGCGGCTACACCTTC. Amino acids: CASSDSPDRTGGYTF.

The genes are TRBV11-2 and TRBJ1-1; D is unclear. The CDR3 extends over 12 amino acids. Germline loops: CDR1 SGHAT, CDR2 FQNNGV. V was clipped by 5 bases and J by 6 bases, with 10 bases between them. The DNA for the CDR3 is TGTGCCAGCAGCGCTGATGGGCCTGAAGCTTTCTTT. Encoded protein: CASSADGPEAFF.

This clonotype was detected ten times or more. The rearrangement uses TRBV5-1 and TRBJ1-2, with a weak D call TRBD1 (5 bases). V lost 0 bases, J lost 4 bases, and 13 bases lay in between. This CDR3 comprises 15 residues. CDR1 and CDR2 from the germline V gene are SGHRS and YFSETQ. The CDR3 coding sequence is TGCGCCAGCAGCTTGGCCGGGGGAGGAAGCTATGGCTACACCTTC. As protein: CASSLAGGGSYGYTF.